The present TCR beta chain was sequenced within a study of cytomegalovirus exposure and HLA in healthy donors. The study, taken as a whole, reports: A list of approximately 150 TCR beta chains associated with cytomegalovirus was given. Earlier analysis yielded a pattern in which most TCR beta V segments were productive about 90% or about 30% of the time. TCR beta V- and J-gene trimming was later associated with a missense DCLRE1C variant.

As concerns this clone: Antigen specificity is unknown.

Primers: 60 Vbeta forward and 13 Jbeta reverse. The method was immunoSEQ multiplex PCR; TCRdb's version includes in-frame clones alone and lacks a portion of them. Seen here are more than 200,000 clones, roughly 87% observed once, and the top ten hold roughly 6%. The V gene lost 5 bases and the J gene lost 11 bases, with 10 bases spanning the gap. The germline CDR1 and CDR2 sequences are MDHEN and SYDVKM. The CDR3 covers 12 residues. The receptor comes from a man aged 35 to 55 in good health and CMV-seropositive. The sequenced sample consisted of PBMCs. This sequence joins TRBV28 and TRBJ1-6; D unclear. This chain's CDR3 is CASSTPLAPLHF. Written as DNA, the CDR3 is TGTGCCAGCAGTACCCCCTTAGCACCCCTCCACTTT.